The next 15 T cell receptor beta chains were all read from a single sample in a study of blood T cell repertoires in COVID-19. Generated by immunoSEQ multiplex PCR, the TCRdb table keeps only in-frame clones and is missing some. Of some 240,000 clones detected, around 81% appear once; the ten largest clones hold 9.5% to 15%. Sequenced material: peripheral blood. The receptor set was obtained from a human donor in a cohort sampled during active COVID-19.

The chain recombines TRBV7-8 with TRBJ1-2; 7 bases agree with TRBD1. The CDR3 loop spans 12 amino acids. V lost 6 bases to trimming and J lost 8 bases; unmatched junction nucleotides: 6. From germline, CDR1 is SGHVS and CDR2 FQNEAQ. In nucleotides, the CDR3 is TGTGCCAGCAGGGGCAGGGGACAGGGCTACACCTTC. Translating it yields CASRGRGQGYTF. The full variable domain, its missing parts supplied by reference TRBV7-8 and TRBJ1-2, is GAGVSQSPRYKVAKRGQDVALRCDPISGHVSLFWYQQALGQGPEFLTYFQNEAQLDKSGLPSDRFFAERPEGSVSTLKIQRTQQEDSAVYLCASRGRGQGYTFGSGTRLTVV.

The chain uses TRBV19 and TRBJ1-3, with D possibly being TRBD1 (5 bases). V was clipped by 7 bases and J by 6 bases, with 19 bases between them. Germline V gives CDR1 LNHDA, CDR2 SQIVND (reference sequence). The CDR3 consists of 15 residues. For the CDR3, the DNA is TGTGCCAGTATGATGGGACTTTGGGGCGTAAACACCATATATTTT. Its protein product is CASMMGLWGVNTIYF.

The chain links TRBV7-2 to TRBJ2-3; tentatively, D is TRBD1 (5 bases). The CDR3 sequence is 13 residues long. Germline CDR1 SGHTA, CDR2 FQGNSA. V was clipped by 3 bases and J by 4 bases, with 8 bases between them. CDR3 DNA sequence: TGTGCCAGCAGCTTCAGGGTGGCAGATACGCAGTATTTT. It is translated as CASSFRVADTQYF.

The chain combines TRBV4-1 with TRBJ1-3; a possible D gene is TRBD1 (5 bases). Trimming removed 5 bases from V and 4 bases from J, with 9 bases in between. Germline V CDR1 and CDR2: MGHRA, YSYEKL. This CDR3 contains 13 residues. CDR3 DNA: TGCGCCAGCAGCACCCGACAGGGAAACACCATATATTTT. Translated, it gives CASSTRQGNTIYF.

The chain couples TRBV14 to TRBJ2-3; D gene unclear. Germline values: CDR1 SGHDN, CDR2 FVKESK. Trimming shortened V by 4 bases and J by 6 bases, and 11 bases separated the two germline ends. The CDR3 loop spans 13 amino acids. In DNA, the CDR3 is TGTGCCAGCAGCCCCCGACTCCGCGATACGCAGTATTTT. This codes for CASSPRLRDTQYF.

The J gene is TRBJ2-1, the V gene TRBV5-4, with TRBD1 matching 9 bases. This CDR3 is 16 amino acids long. Germline assignment: CDR1 SGHNT and CDR2 YYREEE (reference sequence). J was trimmed by 6 bases and V by 3 bases; bases with no gene match: 10. The CDR3 sequence: CASSSSRDRGFNEQFF. The CDR3 nucleotides are TGTGCCAGCAGCTCCTCCCGCGACAGGGGGTTCAATGAGCAGTTCTTC.

This clone was detected once. The chain links TRBV27 to TRBJ2-7, with 7 bases fitting TRBD2. The V gene's germline CDR1 is MNHEY and CDR2 SMNVEV (reference sequence). J lost 3 bases, V lost 5 bases, and 7 bases had no gene match. This CDR3 is 14 amino acids long. CDR3 sequence reads: CASSLGLVGYEQYF. As DNA, the CDR3 is TGTGCCAGCAGTCTCGGACTAGTTGGCTACGAGCAGTACTTC.

This clone was seen more than once but under ten times. The chain joins TRBV27 to TRBJ2-3; TRBD1 matches 9 bases. J lost 3 bases, V lost 5 bases, and 6 bases had no gene match. This CDR3 region has 15 residues. Germline lookup yields CDR1 MNHEY and CDR2 SMNVEV (reference sequence). This CDR3 reads CASSLGTGWTDTQYF. The CDR3 DNA follows: TGTGCCAGCAGTCTTGGGACAGGGTGGACAGATACGCAGTATTTT.

This clone showed up just once. The DNA for the CDR3 is TGTGCCAGCAAATTGGGGGGGCAGCTGCCCGGGGAGCTGTTTTTT. This gives the protein CASKLGGQLPGELFF. This chain connects TRBV6-5 to TRBJ2-2; D is perhaps TRBD2 (7 bases). The CDR3 covers 15 residues. With 7 bases removed from V and 6 bases from J, the gap between germline ends came to 18 bases. CDR1 MNHEY and CDR2 SVGAGI come from the germline V gene.

This clone has a handful of counts. The chain links TRBV5-5 to TRBJ2-1; 7 bases match TRBD1. Unmatched junction bases numbered 7, after V lost 4 bases and J lost 3 bases. From germline, CDR1 is SGHKS and CDR2 YYEKEE (reference sequence). The CDR3 is 15 amino acids. CDR3 residues: CASSGVGTVYNEQFF. The CDR3 region has the DNA TGTGCCAGCAGCGGAGTGGGGACAGTCTACAATGAGCAGTTCTTC.

V is TRBV5-4 and J is TRBJ1-4, with TRBD1 matching 9 bases. The CDR3 is made up of 16 amino acids. V shed 4 bases, J shed 0 bases, and the junction held 4 bases outside the gene matches. Germline CDR1 and CDR2: SGHNT and YYREEE (reference sequence). The CDR3 loop reads CASSLRQGATNEKLFF. As DNA, the CDR3 is TGTGCCAGCAGCCTACGACAGGGGGCAACTAATGAAAAACTGTTTTTT.

V is TRBV6-5 and J is TRBJ2-7, with 8 nucleotides matching TRBD1. Germline V CDR1 and CDR2: MNHEY, SVGAGI. The CDR3 contains 15 residues. V was pared by 3 bases and J by 2 bases, with 6 bases of the junction left unmatched. The CDR3: CASSYGGQVAYEQYF. The CDR3 DNA is TGTGCCAGCAGTTATGGGGGACAGGTGGCCTACGAGCAGTACTTC.

J is TRBJ2-1 and V is TRBV27; TRBD2 matches 11 bases. There are 16 residues in the CDR3. Germline CDR1 MNHEY, CDR2 SMNVEV (reference sequence). V lost 4 bases, J lost 2 bases, and 4 bases stayed unmatched. The CDR3 loop is CASSSGTSGTYNEQFF. CDR3 in DNA: TGTGCCAGCAGTTCCGGGACTAGCGGCACCTACAATGAGCAGTTCTTC.

This clone was observed a few times. The rearrangement uses TRBV15 and TRBJ1-5; TRBD1 matches 12 bases. From germline, CDR1 is LNHNV and CDR2 YYDKDF (reference sequence). The CDR3 length is 16 residues. Trimming cost V 2 bases and J 4 bases; bases outside gene matches: 3. DNA for the CDR3: TGTGCCACCAGCAGACTGGGACAGGGGGCGAATCAGCCCCAGCATTTT. Protein sequence: CATSRLGQGANQPQHF.

The chain recombines TRBV11-2 with TRBJ2-1; no clear D. The germline V and J ends were trimmed by 0 bases and 2 bases, with 8 bases remaining between them. CDR1 is SGHAT, CDR2 FQNNGV, per germline. The CDR3 has 15 amino acids. The CDR3 reads CASSLDLDAYNEQFF. The CDR3 nucleotides are TGTGCCAGCAGCTTAGATTTAGATGCCTACAATGAGCAGTTCTTC.